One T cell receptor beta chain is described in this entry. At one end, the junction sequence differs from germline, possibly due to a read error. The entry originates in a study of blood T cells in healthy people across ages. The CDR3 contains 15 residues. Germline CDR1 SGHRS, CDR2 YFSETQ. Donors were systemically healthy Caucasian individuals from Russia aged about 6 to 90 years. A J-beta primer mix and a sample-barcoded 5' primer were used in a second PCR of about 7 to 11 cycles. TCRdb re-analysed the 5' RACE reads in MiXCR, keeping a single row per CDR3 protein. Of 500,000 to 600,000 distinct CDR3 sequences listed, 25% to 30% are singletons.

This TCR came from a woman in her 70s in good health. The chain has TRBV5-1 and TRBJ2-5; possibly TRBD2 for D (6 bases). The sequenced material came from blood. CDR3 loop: CASSLEGDWWETQYF. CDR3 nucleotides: TGCGCCAGCAGTTTGGAGGGAGACTGGTGGGAGACCCAGTACTTC. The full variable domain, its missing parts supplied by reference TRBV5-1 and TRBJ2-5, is KAGVTQTPRYLIKTRGQQVTLSCSPISGHRSVSWYQQTPGQGLQFLFEYFSETQRNKGNFPGRFSGRQFSNSRSEMNVSTLELGDSALYLCASSLEGDWWETQYFGPGTRLLVL.